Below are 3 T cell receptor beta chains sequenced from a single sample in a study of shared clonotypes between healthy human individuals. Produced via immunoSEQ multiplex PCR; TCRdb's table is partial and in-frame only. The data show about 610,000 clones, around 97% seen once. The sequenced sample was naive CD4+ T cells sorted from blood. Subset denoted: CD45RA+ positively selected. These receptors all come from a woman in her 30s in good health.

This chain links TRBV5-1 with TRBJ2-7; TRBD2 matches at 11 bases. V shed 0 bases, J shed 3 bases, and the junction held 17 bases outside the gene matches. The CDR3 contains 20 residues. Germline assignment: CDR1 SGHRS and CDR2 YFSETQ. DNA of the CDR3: TGCGCCAGCAGCTTGGCCACTAGCGGGAGTCGGGCCTCTAGGTTCTACGAGCAGTACTTC. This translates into CASSLATSGSRASRFYEQYF.

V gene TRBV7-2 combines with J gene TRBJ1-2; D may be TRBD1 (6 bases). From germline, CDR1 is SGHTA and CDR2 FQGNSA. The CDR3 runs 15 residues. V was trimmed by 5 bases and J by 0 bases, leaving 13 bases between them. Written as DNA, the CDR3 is TGTGCCAGCAGCCCCTGGGGGGCATCTAACTATGGCTACACCTTC. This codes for CASSPWGASNYGYTF.

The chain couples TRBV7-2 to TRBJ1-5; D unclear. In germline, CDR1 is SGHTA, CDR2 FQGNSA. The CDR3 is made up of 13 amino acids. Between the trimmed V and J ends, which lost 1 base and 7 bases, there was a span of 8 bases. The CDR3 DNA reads TGTGCCAGCAGCTTAGGCAGCGCCCAGCCCCAGCATTTT. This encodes CASSLGSAQPQHF.